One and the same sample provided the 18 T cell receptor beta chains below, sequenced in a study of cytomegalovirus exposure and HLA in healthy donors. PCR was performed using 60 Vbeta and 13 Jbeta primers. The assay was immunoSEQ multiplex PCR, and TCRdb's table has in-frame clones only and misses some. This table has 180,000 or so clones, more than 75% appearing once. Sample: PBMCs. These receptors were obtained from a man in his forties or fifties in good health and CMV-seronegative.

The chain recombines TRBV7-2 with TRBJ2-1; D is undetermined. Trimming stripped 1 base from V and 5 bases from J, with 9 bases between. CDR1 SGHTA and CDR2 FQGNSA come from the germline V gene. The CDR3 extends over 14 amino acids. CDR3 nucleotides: TGTGCCAGCAGCTTAGTTCGACAAAACAATGAGCAGTTCTTC. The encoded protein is CASSLVRQNNEQFF.

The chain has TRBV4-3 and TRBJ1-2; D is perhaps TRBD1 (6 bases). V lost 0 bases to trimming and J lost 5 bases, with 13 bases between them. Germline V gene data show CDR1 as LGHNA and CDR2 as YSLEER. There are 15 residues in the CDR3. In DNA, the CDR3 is TGCGCCAGCAGCCAAGATGTCCTGGGACATTATGGCTACACCTTC. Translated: CASSQDVLGHYGYTF.

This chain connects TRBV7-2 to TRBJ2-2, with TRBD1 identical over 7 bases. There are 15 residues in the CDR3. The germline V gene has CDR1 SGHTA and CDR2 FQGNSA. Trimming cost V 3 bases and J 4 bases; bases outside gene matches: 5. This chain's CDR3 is CASSFGQAGTGELFF. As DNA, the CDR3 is TGTGCCAGCAGCTTCGGACAGGCGGGCACCGGGGAGCTGTTTTTT.

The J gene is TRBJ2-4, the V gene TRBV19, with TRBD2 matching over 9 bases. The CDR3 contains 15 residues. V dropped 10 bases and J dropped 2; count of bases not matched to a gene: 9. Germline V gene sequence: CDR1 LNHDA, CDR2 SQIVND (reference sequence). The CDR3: CATHPTSGPKNIQYF. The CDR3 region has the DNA TGTGCCACCCACCCGACTAGCGGCCCCAAAAACATTCAGTACTTC.

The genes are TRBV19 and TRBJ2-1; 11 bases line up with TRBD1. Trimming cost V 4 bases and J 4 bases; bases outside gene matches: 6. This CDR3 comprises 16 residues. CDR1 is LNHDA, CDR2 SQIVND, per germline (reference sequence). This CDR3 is CASSTPGTGGYNEQFF. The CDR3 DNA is TGTGCCAGTAGTACCCCCGGGACAGGGGGTTACAATGAGCAGTTCTTC.

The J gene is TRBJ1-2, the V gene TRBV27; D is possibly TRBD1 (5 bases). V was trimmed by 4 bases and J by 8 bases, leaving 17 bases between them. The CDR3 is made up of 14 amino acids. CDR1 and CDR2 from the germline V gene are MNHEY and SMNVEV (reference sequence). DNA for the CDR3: TGTGCCAGCAGTTACGGTCCAGGGCGATACGGCTACACCTTC. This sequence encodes CASSYGPGRYGYTF.

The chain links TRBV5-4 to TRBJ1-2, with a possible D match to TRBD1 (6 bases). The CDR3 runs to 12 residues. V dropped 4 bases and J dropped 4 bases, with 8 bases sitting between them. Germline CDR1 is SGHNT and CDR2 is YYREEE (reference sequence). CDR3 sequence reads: CASSQGGYGYTF. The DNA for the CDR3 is TGTGCCAGCAGCCAAGGGGGCTATGGCTACACCTTC.

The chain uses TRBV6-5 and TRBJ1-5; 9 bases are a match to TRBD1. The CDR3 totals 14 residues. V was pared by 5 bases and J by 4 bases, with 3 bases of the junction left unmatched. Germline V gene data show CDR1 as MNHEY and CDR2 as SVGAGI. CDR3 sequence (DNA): TGTGCCAGCAGTGGGACAGGGAATAATCAGCCCCAGCATTTT. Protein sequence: CASSGTGNNQPQHF.

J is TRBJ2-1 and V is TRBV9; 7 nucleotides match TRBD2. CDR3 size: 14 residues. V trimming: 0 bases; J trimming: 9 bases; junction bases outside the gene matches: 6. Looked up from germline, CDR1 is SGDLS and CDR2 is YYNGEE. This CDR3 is CASSVVRENAEQFF. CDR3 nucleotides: TGTGCCAGCAGCGTAGTGCGGGAGAATGCTGAGCAGTTCTTC.

CDR3 loop: CASSFDGLAGAVAKNIQYF. The CDR3 bases are TGTGCCAGCAGCTTTGACGGACTAGCGGGGGCCGTCGCCAAAAACATTCAGTACTTC. The V gene is TRBV11-3, the J gene TRBJ2-4, with 13 positions matching TRBD2. V was pared by 3 bases and J by 1 base, with 9 bases of the junction left unmatched. CDR3 length equals 19 residues. Per the germline V gene, CDR1 is SGHNT and CDR2 is YENEEA.

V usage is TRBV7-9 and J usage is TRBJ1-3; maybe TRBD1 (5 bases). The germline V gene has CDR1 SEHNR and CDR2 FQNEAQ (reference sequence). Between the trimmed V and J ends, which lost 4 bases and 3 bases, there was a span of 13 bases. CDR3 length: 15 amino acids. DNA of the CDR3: TGTGCCAGCAGCTCCCTATCCAGGGTTGGAAACACCATATATTTT. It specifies CASSSLSRVGNTIYF.

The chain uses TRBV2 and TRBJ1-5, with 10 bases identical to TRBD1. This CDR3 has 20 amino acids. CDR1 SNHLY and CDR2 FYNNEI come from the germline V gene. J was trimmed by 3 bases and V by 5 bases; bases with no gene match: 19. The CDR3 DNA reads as TGTGCCAGCAGTCGGTCGACCGGGACAGGGGCCGTGTCCGCCAATCAGCCCCAGCATTTT. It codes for CASSRSTGTGAVSANQPQHF. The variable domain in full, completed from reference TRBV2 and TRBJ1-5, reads EPEVTQTPSHQVTQMGQEVILRCVPISNHLYFYWYRQILGQKVEFLVSFYNNEISEKSEIFDDQFSVERPDGSNFTLKIRSTKLEDSAMYFCASSRSTGTGAVSANQPQHFGDGTRLSIL.

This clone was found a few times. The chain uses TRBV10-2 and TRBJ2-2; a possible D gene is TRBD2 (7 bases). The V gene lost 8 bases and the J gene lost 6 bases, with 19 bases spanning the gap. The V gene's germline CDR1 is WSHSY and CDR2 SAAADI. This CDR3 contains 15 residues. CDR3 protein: CASAALRGGPGELFF. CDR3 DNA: TGCGCCAGCGCTGCTTTGAGGGGGGGCCCCGGGGAGCTGTTTTTT.

The CDR3 region is CASSLWREATDTQYF. CDR3 nucleotide sequence: TGTGCCAGCAGTTTATGGAGGGAAGCCACAGATACGCAGTATTTT. V gene TRBV28 combines with J gene TRBJ2-3; D is perhaps TRBD2 (5 bases). The V and J ends lost 0 bases and 2 bases respectively, with 9 bases between them. The CDR3 sequence is 15 residues long. Germline V gene data show CDR1 as MDHEN and CDR2 as SYDVKM.

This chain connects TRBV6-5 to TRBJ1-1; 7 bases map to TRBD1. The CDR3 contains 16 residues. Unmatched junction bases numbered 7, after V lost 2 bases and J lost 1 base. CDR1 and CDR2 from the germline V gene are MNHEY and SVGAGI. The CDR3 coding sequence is TGTGCCAGCAGTTACCCTAGGGGGCCGGGGAACACTGAAGCTTTCTTT. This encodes CASSYPRGPGNTEAFF.

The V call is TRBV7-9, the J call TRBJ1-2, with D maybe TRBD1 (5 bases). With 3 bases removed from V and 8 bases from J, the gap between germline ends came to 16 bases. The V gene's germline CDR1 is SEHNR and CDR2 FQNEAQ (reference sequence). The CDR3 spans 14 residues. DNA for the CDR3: TGTGCCAGCAGCTTTTTCCAGGGTGGTATGGGCTACACCTTC. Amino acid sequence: CASSFFQGGMGYTF.

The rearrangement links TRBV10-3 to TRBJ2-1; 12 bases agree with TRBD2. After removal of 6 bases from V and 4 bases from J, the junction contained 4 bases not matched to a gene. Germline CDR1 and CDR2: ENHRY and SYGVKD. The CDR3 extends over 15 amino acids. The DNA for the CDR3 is TGTGCCATCAGCAGACTAGCGGGAGAGTACAATGAGCAGTTCTTC. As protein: CAISRLAGEYNEQFF.

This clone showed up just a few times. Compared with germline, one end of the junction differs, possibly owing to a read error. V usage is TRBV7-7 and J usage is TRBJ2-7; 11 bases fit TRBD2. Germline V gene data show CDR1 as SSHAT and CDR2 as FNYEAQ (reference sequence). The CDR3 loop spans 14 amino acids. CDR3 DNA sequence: TGTGCTAGCAGCCCCGGGACTAGCGGTTACGAGCAGTACTTC. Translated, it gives CASSPGTSGYEQYF.